The 11 T cell receptor beta chains presented below share a single source sample, sequenced in a study of cytomegalovirus exposure and HLA in healthy donors. 13 Jbeta primers and 60 Vbeta primers were used for the PCR. Produced via immunoSEQ multiplex PCR; TCRdb's table is partial and in-frame only. The sample holds 100,000 to 150,000 clones, under 90% seen once. The sample was PBMCs. The receptors stem from a woman between 35 and 50 years old in good health and CMV-seronegative.

CDR3 nucleotide sequence: TGCACCAGCAGCCAATCGCGGGATAGCGGGGGGGCCGAAGCTCACAATGAGCAGTTCTTC. Translating it yields CTSSQSRDSGGAEAHNEQFF. The chain employs TRBV1 and TRBJ2-1; TRBD2 is taken as the D call from the table, unchecked against the DNA. TRBV1 counts as a pseudogene. This CDR3 is built from 20 residues.

This chain uses TRBV5-1 with TRBJ1-1; D is uncertain. The CDR3 spans 14 residues. The V gene lost 2 bases and the J gene lost 1 base, with 9 bases spanning the gap. Germline lookup yields CDR1 SGHRS and CDR2 YFSETQ. Here the CDR3 reads CASSFGRANTEAFF. CDR3 sequence (DNA): TGCGCCAGCAGCTTCGGGAGGGCGAACACTGAAGCTTTCTTT.

CDR3 DNA sequence: TGTGCCAGTAGTATTGTACTTGGGGGCCGGTACAATGAGCAGTTCTTC. Amino acid sequence: CASSIVLGGRYNEQFF. The V and J genes are TRBV19 and TRBJ2-1; TRBD1 might be the D (6 bases). The CDR3 has 16 residues. Germline CDR1 LNHDA, CDR2 SQIVND (reference sequence). V dropped 3 bases and J dropped 4 bases, with 16 bases sitting between them. Based on the CDR3 plus reference TRBV19 and TRBJ2-1, the full variable domain is DGGITQSPKYLFRKEGQNVTLSCEQNLNHDAMYWYRQDPGQGLRLIYYSQIVNDFQKGDIAEGYSVSREKKESFPLTVTSAQKNPTAFYLCASSIVLGGRYNEQFFGPGTRLTVL.

This clone occurred many times. The chain combines TRBV28 with TRBJ2-2; 12 bases fit TRBD2. Germline V CDR1 and CDR2: MDHEN, SYDVKM. The CDR3 extends over 15 amino acids. The junction had 5 bases not matched to a gene; V was cut back by 9 bases and J by 3 bases. CDR3 in amino acids: CASGGLAGYTGELFF. The CDR3 coding sequence is TGTGCCAGTGGAGGACTAGCGGGGTACACCGGGGAGCTGTTTTTT.

V gene TRBV5-8 combines with J gene TRBJ2-1, with 9 bases matching TRBD1. CDR1 is SGHTS, CDR2 YDEGEE, per germline. This CDR3 region has 14 residues. The trim removed 7 bases at V and 7 bases at J, leaving 9 bases unmatched. CDR3 nucleotide sequence: TGTGCCAGCTGGGTCGGGACAGGGTTTAATGAGCAGTTCTTC. It yields the protein CASWVGTGFNEQFF. The complete variable domain, with remaining parts taken from reference TRBV5-8 and TRBJ2-1, reads EAGVTQSPTHLIKTRGQQATLRCSPISGHTSVYWYQQALGLGLQFLLWYDEGEERNRGNFPPRFSGRQFPNYSSELNVNALELEDSALYLCASWVGTGFNEQFFGPGTRLTVL.

The chain employs TRBV29-1 and TRBJ2-3; tentatively, D is TRBD2 (5 bases). The length of the CDR3 is 13 residues. CDR1 SQVTM and CDR2 ANQGSEA come from the germline V gene. V lost 6 bases and J lost 4, with 14 bases in between. CDR3 DNA: TGCAGCGTCGGGGTCACATGGGCAGATACGCAGTATTTT. Translated, it gives CSVGVTWADTQYF.

This chain uses TRBV11-2 with TRBJ1-6; maybe TRBD1 (6 bases). Trimming shortened V by 3 bases and J by 14 bases, and 17 bases separated the two germline ends. The CDR3 consists of 14 residues. CDR1 and CDR2 from the germline V gene are SGHAT and FQNNGV. The CDR3 nucleotides are TGTGCCAGCAGCTTGGGAGGGGGGGGAAAGGCCCTCCACTTT. This sequence encodes CASSLGGGGKALHF. Looking up the rest from reference TRBV11-2 and TRBJ1-6 gives the full variable domain: EAGVAQSPRYKIIEKRQSVAFWCNPISGHATLYWYQQILGQGPKLLIQFQNNGVVDDSQLPKDRFSAERLKGVDSTLKIQPAKLEDSAVYLCASSLGGGGKALHFGNGTRLTVT.

This rearrangement joins TRBV18 to TRBJ2-7; TRBD2 matches at 7 bases. Germline V CDR1 and CDR2: KGHSH, LQKENI. V lost 2 bases, J lost 0 bases, and 4 bases stayed unmatched. The CDR3 has 15 residues. This chain's CDR3 is CASSPSAGSSYEQYF. The CDR3 nucleotides read TGTGCCAGCTCACCATCAGCGGGGAGCTCCTACGAGCAGTACTTC.

The chain employs TRBV4-3 and TRBJ1-1; a weak D match, TRBD1 (6 bases). The CDR3 consists of 17 residues. CDR1 and CDR2 from the germline V gene are LGHNA and YSLEER. Trimming pared 1 base from V and 0 bases from J, leaving 15 bases between. The CDR3 DNA sequence: TGCGCCAGCAGCCAAGTCCCGACAGGCCGAGTGAACACTGAAGCTTTCTTT. It encodes CASSQVPTGRVNTEAFF.

This chain connects TRBV18 to TRBJ1-5; 9 bases fit TRBD1. Unmatched junction bases numbered 5, after V lost 3 bases and J lost 2 bases. Germline V gives CDR1 KGHSH, CDR2 LQKENI. The CDR3 runs to 16 residues. The CDR3 loop is CASSPLGQGGNQPQHF. The CDR3 bases are TGTGCCAGCTCACCCCTGGGACAGGGAGGCAATCAGCCCCAGCATTTT. Drawing the rest from reference TRBV18 and TRBJ1-5, the complete variable domain is NAGVMQNPRHLVRRRGQEARLRCSPMKGHSHVYWYRQLPEEGLKFMVYLQKENIIDESGMPKERFSAEFPKEGPSILRIQQVVRGDSAAYFCASSPLGQGGNQPQHFGDGTRLSIL.

In its sample, this clone was seen once. V and J are TRBV10-3 and TRBJ1-2, with 7 bases matching TRBD1. The CDR3 spans 16 residues. Germline trimming cut 0 bases from V and 4 bases from J; bases unmatched to any gene: 8. CDR1 is ENHRY and CDR2 is SYGVKD in the germline V gene. CDR3 sequence (DNA): TGTGCCATCAGTGAGTCTAGGGCAGGGGGTATCTATGGCTACACCTTC. This translates into CAISESRAGGIYGYTF.